The next 20 T cell receptor beta chains were all read from a single sample in a study of cytomegalovirus exposure and HLA in healthy donors. A multiplex PCR was run with 60 Vbeta primers and 13 Jbeta primers. Profiled with immunoSEQ multiplex PCR; TCRdb holds only in-frame clones, not every one. Here the sample spans 200,000 to 250,000 clones, around 88% being singletons. Sequenced: PBMCs. The receptor source for this set is a woman between 18 and 30 years old in good health and CMV-seronegative.

The table lists this clone with a count of one. The chain joins TRBV19 to TRBJ1-1; weak D call: TRBD1 (6 bases). The V gene's germline CDR1 is LNHDA and CDR2 SQIVND (reference sequence). The CDR3 sequence is 18 residues long. V was clipped by 3 bases and J by 0 bases, with 20 bases between them. As DNA, the CDR3 is TGTGCCAGTAGTATTTATCCCAATCAGGGGATAATGAACACTGAAGCTTTCTTT. Protein product: CASSIYPNQGIMNTEAFF.

The rearrangement joins TRBV6-1 to TRBJ2-7, with 13 bases that match TRBD2. V shed 6 bases and J 2 bases; nucleotides not matched to a gene: 1. This CDR3 is built from 14 residues. Germline V gives CDR1 MNHNS, CDR2 SASEGT. The CDR3 spells CASRLAGGPYEQYF. DNA for the CDR3: TGTGCCAGCAGACTAGCGGGGGGGCCCTACGAGCAGTACTTC.

The J gene is TRBJ1-6, the V gene TRBV27; TRBD1 aligns across 8 bases. Per the germline V gene, CDR1 is MNHEY and CDR2 is SMNVEV (reference sequence). The CDR3 consists of 13 residues. V gave up 2 bases and J gave up 13 bases; unmatched junction bases: 4. CDR3 protein: CASSLRDRSPLHF. The DNA of the CDR3 is TGTGCCAGCAGTTTACGGGACAGGTCCCCCCTCCACTTT.

The V and J genes are TRBV30 and TRBJ1-2, with a tentative D call TRBD1 (6 bases). V shed 4 bases and J shed 6 bases, with 15 bases lying between them. This CDR3 has 13 amino acids. Germline CDR1 and CDR2: GTSNPN and SVGIG (reference sequence). Written as DNA, the CDR3 is TGTGCCTGGACCCGTGGGGGGGGCGATGGCTACACCTTC. Its translation is CAWTRGGGDGYTF.

The genes are TRBV29-1 and TRBJ2-7, with 7 bases fitting TRBD2. V shed 7 bases and J 7 bases; nucleotides not matched to a gene: 10. The CDR3 spans 12 residues. The germline CDR1 and CDR2 sequences are SQVTM and ANQGSEA. The CDR3 here is CSAGGLGGEQYF. The DNA of the CDR3 is TGCAGCGCGGGGGGATTGGGGGGAGAGCAGTACTTC.

The V gene is TRBV21-1, the J gene TRBJ2-1; TRBD2, as called in the table, went unchecked against the DNA. TRBV21-1 is annotated as a pseudogene. The CDR3 covers 16 residues. The CDR3 here is CASSKGKGLADNEQFF. The CDR3 coding sequence is TGTGCCAGCAGCAAGGGCAAGGGACTAGCGGACAATGAGCAGTTCTTC.

V and J are TRBV11-2 and TRBJ1-1; 10 bases align to TRBD1. The germline gives CDR1 SGHAT, CDR2 FQNNGV. J lost 3 bases, V lost 5 bases, and 9 bases had no gene match. The length of the CDR3 is 16 residues. CDR3 region: CASSPGKDRGDTEAFF. The CDR3 DNA follows: TGTGCCAGCAGCCCCGGAAAGGACAGGGGGGACACTGAAGCTTTCTTT.

This chain connects TRBV15 to TRBJ1-2; 8 bases fit TRBD1. The CDR3 loop spans 15 amino acids. The germline CDR1 and CDR2 sequences are LNHNV and YYDKDF (reference sequence). The ends lost 1 base at V and 8 bases at J; junction bases unmatched: 9. CDR3 protein: CATSRVPTGVRGYTF. CDR3 in DNA: TGTGCCACCAGCAGAGTTCCGACAGGGGTGAGGGGCTACACCTTC. Complete variable domain (other parts from reference TRBV15 and TRBJ1-2): DAMVIQNPRYQVTQFGKPVTLSCSQTLNHNVMYWYQQKSSQAPKLLFHYYDKDFNNEADTPDNFQSRRPNTSFCFLDIRSPGLGDTAMYLCATSRVPTGVRGYTFGSGTRLTVV.

The chain employs TRBV6-5 and TRBJ2-6; TRBD1 might be the D (5 bases). The germline V and J ends were trimmed by 10 bases and 0 bases, with 10 bases remaining between them. The CDR3 extends over 14 amino acids. CDR1 and CDR2 (germline): MNHEY, SVGAGI. CDR3 sequence reads: CATAQGSGANVLTF. CDR3 DNA: TGTGCCACAGCTCAGGGCTCTGGGGCCAACGTCCTGACTTTC.

This sequence joins TRBV7-8 and TRBJ2-3; no clear D gene. Deletions cut 7 bases from V and 4 bases from J, with 12 bases between. Germline V lookup: CDR1 SGHVS, CDR2 FQNEAQ. This CDR3 spans 13 amino acids. Written as DNA, the CDR3 is TGTGCCAGCAAACATATCGTTCCAGATACGCAGTATTTT. As protein: CASKHIVPDTQYF.

This chain uses TRBV9 with TRBJ2-1; tentatively, D is TRBD1 (5 bases). The V gene lost 3 bases and the J gene lost 9 bases, with 16 bases spanning the gap. Germline CDR1 is SGDLS and CDR2 is YYNGEE. This CDR3 has 14 amino acids. The CDR3 DNA is TGTGCCAGCAGCGCCGACCCGGACAATTTTGAGCAGTTCTTC. Its translation: CASSADPDNFEQFF.

The J gene is TRBJ2-3, the V gene TRBV14; D is possibly TRBD2 (5 bases). The V gene's germline CDR1 is SGHDN and CDR2 FVKESK. The CDR3 contains 18 residues. Trimming stripped 2 bases from V and 0 bases from J, with 18 bases between. The CDR3 DNA reads TGTGCCAGCAGCCAAAAGTTGGCGGCGCGGGTTAGCACAGATACGCAGTATTTT. Translation: CASSQKLAARVSTDTQYF.

The rearrangement joins TRBV14 to TRBJ1-1, with unresolved D. The germline gives CDR1 SGHDN, CDR2 FVKESK. This CDR3 contains 13 residues. V gave up 1 base and J gave up 0 bases, with 3 bases separating them. CDR3 region: CASSQVVNTEAFF. In nucleotides, the CDR3 is TGTGCCAGCAGCCAAGTCGTGAACACTGAAGCTTTCTTT.

This chain links TRBV9 with TRBJ2-7; 8 bases are shared with TRBD2. J lost 3 bases, V lost 0 bases, and 5 bases had no gene match. CDR1 SGDLS and CDR2 YYNGEE come from the germline V gene. The CDR3 contains 15 residues. The CDR3 region is CASSVGGGPYYEQYF. DNA for the CDR3: TGTGCCAGCAGCGTAGGCGGGGGGCCTTACTACGAGCAGTACTTC. Together with reference TRBV9 and TRBJ2-7, the CDR3 gives the full variable domain: DSGVTQTPKHLITATGQRVTLRCSPRSGDLSVYWYQQSLDQGLQFLIQYYNGEERAKGNILERFSAQQFPDLHSELNLSSLELGDSALYFCASSVGGGPYYEQYFGPGTRLTVT.

The chain joins TRBV27 to TRBJ1-1, with TRBD1 as a possible D gene (5 bases). Trimming cost V 5 bases and J 10 bases, with 17 bases left between them. Germline CDR1 and CDR2: MNHEY and SMNVEV (reference sequence). There are 13 residues in the CDR3. CDR3 residues: CASSPYVGGRAFF. CDR3 coding DNA: TGTGCCAGCAGTCCCTACGTGGGGGGTAGAGCTTTCTTT.

In its sample, this clone was seen once. The rearrangement joins TRBV5-8 to TRBJ2-1; D is perhaps TRBD2 (6 bases). Germline loops: CDR1 SGHTS, CDR2 YDEGEE. Trimming pared 0 bases from V and 3 bases from J, leaving 22 bases between. The CDR3 covers 19 residues. Written as DNA, the CDR3 is TGTGCCAGCAGCTTGGTGGCCGCCTCAACGGGACTCCACTACAATGAGCAGTTCTTC. It translates to CASSLVAASTGLHYNEQFF.

The gene calls are TRBV9 and TRBJ2-1; 8 bases are a match to TRBD2. The V gene's germline CDR1 is SGDLS and CDR2 YYNGEE. The CDR3 totals 15 residues. Germline trimming cut 0 bases from V and 9 bases from J; bases unmatched to any gene: 8. Here the CDR3 DNA reads TGTGCCAGCAGCGTAGAGCTAGCGGGTTATAGTGAGCAGTTCTTC. This translates into CASSVELAGYSEQFF.

The chain links TRBV4-1 to TRBJ2-2, with 7 bases fitting TRBD2. This CDR3 is 15 amino acids long. Germline V gene lookup returns CDR1 MGHRA and CDR2 YSYEKL. Trimming removed 5 bases from V and 6 bases from J; junction bases left unmatched: 9. CDR3 nucleotides: TGCGCCAGCAGCACACAAACCGGACTAGCCGGGGAGCTGTTTTTT. Translation gives CASSTQTGLAGELFF.

V usage is TRBV27 and J usage is TRBJ2-2, with 9 bases identical to TRBD1. Trimming took 5 bases from V and 0 from J; bases not matched to a gene: 16. CDR1 and CDR2 from the germline V gene are MNHEY and SMNVEV (reference sequence). The CDR3 has 20 amino acids. The CDR3 sequence is CASSPPTRTGVFANTGELFF. The CDR3 nucleotides read TGTGCCAGCAGTCCGCCCACTCGGACAGGGGTTTTTGCGAACACCGGGGAGCTGTTTTTT.

The V gene is TRBV27, the J gene TRBJ2-7, with TRBD1 as a possible D gene (6 bases). CDR1 is MNHEY and CDR2 is SMNVEV in the germline V gene (reference sequence). Trimming left V 7 bases short and J 0 bases short, with 13 bases between. This CDR3 has 14 amino acids. The CDR3, as DNA: TGTGCCAGCACCATTACAGGGAGCTCCTACGAGCAGTACTTC. Residues: CASTITGSSYEQYF.